Below, 6 T cell receptor beta chains from the same sample are listed, as sequenced in a study of T cells after yellow fever vaccination. Each CDR3 protein is one row after TCRdb ran MiXCR on the 5' RACE reads. The sample shows approximately 160,000 distinct CDR3 sequences, around 9% of them seen only once. The sample consisted of CD8+ T cells sorted from PBMCs, taken 45 days after the yellow fever booster vaccination. These receptors were taken from a man aged 18 to 30 who received the YFV17D yellow fever vaccine.

The chain uses TRBV9 and TRBJ1-2, with D possibly TRBD1 on 6 matching bases. Germline values: CDR1 SGDLS, CDR2 YYNGEE. The CDR3 runs to 13 residues. Trimming shortened V by 7 bases and J by 2 bases, and 12 bases separated the two germline ends. CDR3 nucleotide sequence: TGTGCCAGCGGATACACAGGGAACTATGGCTACACCTTC. It encodes CASGYTGNYGYTF.

This sequence joins TRBV9 and TRBJ2-1; D unresolved. Trimming took off 0 bases at V and 2 bases at J, with 12 bases between the two ends. The CDR3 is 16 residues long. Germline CDR1 is SGDLS and CDR2 is YYNGEE. The CDR3 nucleotides are TGTGCCAGCAGCGTAGAAGCAGATCTTACCTACAATGAGCAGTTCTTC. It encodes CASSVEADLTYNEQFF.

This clonotype was counted at least ten times. The chain's CDR3 is CASWTATGELFF. The CDR3 DNA is TGTGCCAGTTGGACAGCCACCGGGGAGCTGTTTTTT. The chain links TRBV19 to TRBJ2-2; a possible D gene is TRBD1 (6 bases). The CDR3 covers 12 residues. Germline CDR1 and CDR2: LNHDA and SQIVND (reference sequence). Trimming left V 8 bases short and J 4 bases short, with 8 bases between. Full variable domain (missing parts from reference TRBV19 and TRBJ2-2): DGGITQSPKYLFRKEGQNVTLSCEQNLNHDAMYWYRQDPGQGLRLIYYSQIVNDFQKGDIAEGYSVSREKKESFPLTVTSAQKNPTAFYLCASWTATGELFFGEGSRLTVL.

This clonotype was observed a handful of times. The chain employs TRBV19 and TRBJ2-7; D perhaps matches TRBD2 (5 bases). V lost 6 bases and J 0 bases, leaving 15 bases between the germline ends. This CDR3 has 15 residues. Germline loops: CDR1 LNHDA, CDR2 SQIVND (reference sequence). The CDR3 loop reads CASSYAGEPSYEQYF. The CDR3 coding sequence is TGTGCCAGTAGCTACGCGGGCGAGCCCTCCTACGAGCAGTACTTC.

This clonotype was seen only a few times. V usage is TRBV29-1 and J usage is TRBJ2-5, with D perhaps matching TRBD1 (5 bases). Germline V gives CDR1 SQVTM, CDR2 ANQGSEA. Trimming left V 1 base short and J 4 bases short, with 16 bases between. CDR3 length equals 15 residues. CDR3 DNA: TGCAGCGTTGAAGCACGGACACGAAGGGGAGAGACCCAGTACTTC. Its translation is CSVEARTRRGETQYF.

The chain is built from TRBV19 and TRBJ2-1, with 7 bases lining up with TRBD1. Germline CDR1 LNHDA, CDR2 SQIVND (reference sequence). V lost 5 bases to trimming and J lost 4 bases; unmatched junction nucleotides: 5. CDR3 length: 14 residues. The CDR3 bases are TGTGCCAGTAGTCACGGACAGGCTTACAATGAGCAGTTCTTC. Translation gives CASSHGQAYNEQFF. Filled out from reference TRBV19 and TRBJ2-1, the complete variable domain reads DGGITQSPKYLFRKEGQNVTLSCEQNLNHDAMYWYRQDPGQGLRLIYYSQIVNDFQKGDIAEGYSVSREKKESFPLTVTSAQKNPTAFYLCASSHGQAYNEQFFGPGTRLTVL.